This entry features one T cell receptor (beta chain) sequence. This specimen belongs to a study of blood T cell repertoires in COVID-19. Study-wide background: Whether acute or convalescent, the COVID-19 samples came from the United States, Italy and Spain.

In the study's own analysis: Estimation of nucleated cell counts relied on the amplification of reference gene primers. Libraries were prepared by immunoSEQ multiplex PCR; TCRdb keeps only in-frame clonotypes and omits some of them. The V and J calls and clone size come from that table; D and trimming were worked out from the DNA. The table lists about 230,000 clones, around 90% of them singletons, with roughly 2.5% in the top ten. The material sequenced was peripheral blood. The sequence derives from a man aged 25 to 45 with COVID-19, enrolled during active disease.

The CDR3 is CASSLDGGKGGYTF. CDR3 bases: TGTGCCAGCAGCTTAGATGGGGGCAAGGGCGGCTACACCTTC. The rearrangement links TRBV11-2 to TRBJ1-2; D is possibly TRBD1 (6 bases). V lost 0 bases to trimming and J lost 8 bases, with 13 bases between them. The CDR3 loop spans 14 amino acids. Germline-derived CDR1 and CDR2 are SGHAT and FQNNGV.